Listed below are T cell receptor beta chains from one sample, sequenced in a study of T cells in Graves' hyperthyroidism and ophthalmopathy. TCRdb reprocessed the multiplex PCR reads with MiXCR, giving one entry per CDR3 protein. The sample yields about 640,000 distinct CDR3 sequences, less than 25% seen once. Source material: blood. Receptors were obtained from a man younger than 40 with Graves' ophthalmopathy. Both conserved end residues are part of each CDR3. D genes are given only for firm matches. Some rows have no size entry. The others give once, few or many, or a class for an expanded clone.

V gene	J gene	clone size	D gene	CDR3 DNA	CDR3 protein
TRBV7-6	TRBJ2-3	few	TRBD2	TGTGCCAGCAGCTATACTCAGCGGGGGCCGCAGTATTTT	CASSYTQRGPQYF
TRBV28	TRBJ2-7	.	TRBD1	TGTGCCAGCAGTTTAACCACAGGGGATATATCCTACGAGCAGTACTTC	CASSLTTGDISYEQYF
TRBV7-2	TRBJ2-7	many	.	TGTGCCAGCAGTTCCTACAGCTACGAGCAGTACTTC	CASSSYSYEQYF
TRBV4-1	TRBJ2-7	.	.	TGCGCCAGCAGCCAAGAGGCGGGGCAACTCTACGAGCAGTACTTC	CASSQEAGQLYEQYF
TRBV20-1	TRBJ2-3	.	TRBD1	TGCAGTGCTAGGGCCGGACAGGGGGCGATTGGGGGCACAGATACGCAGTATTTT	CSARAGQGAIGGTDTQYF
TRBV19	TRBJ1-2	.	TRBD1	TGTGCCAGTAGTAGCCCGGGACAGGGGTTATATGGCTACACCTTC	CASSSPGQGLYGYTF
TRBV6-1	TRBJ2-5	.	TRBD2	TGTGCCAGCACCCTAGCGGGAGGGCGAGAGACCCAGTACTTC	CASTLAGGRETQYF
TRBV20-1	TRBJ2-7	.	.	TGCAGTGCTAGAGATCGGACCTTAGGGGGGACTTGGTACGAGCAGTACTTC	CSARDRTLGGTWYEQYF
TRBV2	TRBJ1-2	many	.	TGTGCCAGCAGGTTGCAAGCTATATACTATGGCTACACCTTC	CASRLQAIYYGYTF
TRBV9	TRBJ2-1	.	TRBD2	TGTGCCAGCAGCGTATCTGGGGAGGGGACGTACAATGAGCAGTTCTTC	CASSVSGEGTYNEQFF
TRBV28	TRBJ2-5	.	.	TGTGCCAGCAGTTCCTTCCTTGAGACCCAGTACTTC	CASSSFLETQYF
TRBV5-1	TRBJ2-5	.	.	TGTGCCAGCAGCTTGGGGCCCACCGAGACCCAGTACTTC	CASSLGPTETQYF
TRBV20-1	TRBJ2-3	few	TRBD2	TGCAGTGCGACGACTAGCGGGAGGGTACTAGATACGCAGTATTTT	CSATTSGRVLDTQYF
TRBV6-1	TRBJ2-1	.	TRBD1	TGTGCCAGCACGACAGGGTCCTACAATGAGCAGTTCTTC	CASTTGSYNEQFF
TRBV28	TRBJ1-1	few	.	TGTGCGGCAGGGGCTGTTCGAAAAGCTTTCTTT	CAAGAVRKAFF
TRBV18	TRBJ1-1	.	TRBD1	TGTGCCAGCTCAGGACGGGCAGGGGGCGACAGGAACACTGAAGCTTTCTTT	CASSGRAGGDRNTEAFF
TRBV24-1	TRBJ2-2	many	.	TGTGCCACCAGTGCGGGGAACGGGGAGCTGTTTTTT	CATSAGNGELFF
TRBV12-3/TRBV12-4	TRBJ2-3	many	TRBD2	TGTGCCAGCAGACCACCGGGACTAGCGGGCACAGATACGCAGTATTTT	CASRPPGLAGTDTQYF
TRBV12-3/TRBV12-4	TRBJ2-1	few	.	TGTGCCAGCAGTTTATACTACCCCGGCGATGAGCAGTTCTTC	CASSLYYPGDEQFF
TRBV2	TRBJ1-1	.	TRBD1	TGTGCCAGCAGTGAGAGGGGGACAGGGGGCACTGAAGCTTTCTTT	CASSERGTGGTEAFF
TRBV2	TRBJ2-2	.	TRBD1	TGTGCCAGCGGAACAGGGGCGAACACCGGGGAGCTGTTTTTT	CASGTGANTGELFF
TRBV7-9	TRBJ2-3	.	.	TGTGCCAGCAGCTCCGGGACACAAGGAGGCACAGATACGCAGTATTTT	CASSSGTQGGTDTQYF
TRBV4-1	TRBJ2-7	many	.	TGCGCCAGCAGCCAAGATGTCGCCAGGGCTGCCGAGCAGTACTTC	CASSQDVARAAEQYF
TRBV7-6	TRBJ2-7	few	.	TGTGCCAGCAGCTTAGGGGCAGCACGCTCCTACGAGCAGTACTTC	CASSLGAARSYEQYF
TRBV10-3	TRBJ2-5	many	TRBD2	TGTGCCATGGGGACTAGCGATCAAGAGACCCAGTACTTC	CAMGTSDQETQYF
TRBV12-5	TRBJ1-2	few	TRBD1	TGTGCTAGTGGGGAGGGACAGCTTGGGTATGGCTACACCTTC	CASGEGQLGYGYTF
TRBV20-1	TRBJ1-1	few	TRBD1	TGCAGTGCAACCGGGACAGATCCAATGAACACTGAAGCTTTCTTT	CSATGTDPMNTEAFF
TRBV27	TRBJ1-3	.	.	TGTGCCAGCAGTAGGGCCGCTGGAAACACCATATATTTT	CASSRAAGNTIYF
TRBV7-2	TRBJ2-3	few	.	TGTGCCAGCAGCTTAGGCCCCGTCGGAACAGATACGCAGTATTTT	CASSLGPVGTDTQYF
TRBV7-8	TRBJ1-2	many	.	TGTGCCAGCAGCTTCCAGGGAGAGGACTATGGCTACACCTTC	CASSFQGEDYGYTF
TRBV28	TRBJ2-7	.	.	TGTGCCAGCAGTTTATTGGGGCCGGAGGTCGGCTACGAGCAGTACTTC	CASSLLGPEVGYEQYF
TRBV3-1	TRBJ2-1	many	TRBD2	TGTGCCACCAGGTCTAGCGGACGGGGTTTCTACAATGAGCAGTTCTTC	CATRSSGRGFYNEQFF
TRBV10-3	TRBJ2-3	.	TRBD2	TGTGCCATCAGGCATAGCGGGAGGGCCACAGATACGCAGTATTTT	CAIRHSGRATDTQYF
TRBV20-1	TRBJ1-3	.	.	TGCAGTGCTAGAGGGGGGGCGAGCGGAAACACCATATATTTT	CSARGGASGNTIYF
TRBV30	TRBJ1-5	.	.	TGTGCCTGGACCAAAGGAGGGGGCAATCAGCCCCAGCATTTT	CAWTKGGGNQPQHF
TRBV11-2	TRBJ2-1	many	.	TGTGCCAGCAGCCGCCATCCTGGGGTTGAGCAGTTCTTC	CASSRHPGVEQFF
TRBV7-2	TRBJ2-4	few	.	TGTGCCAGCAGCTCCAACTCCGGACGTAAGCTAGCCAAAAACATTCAGTACTTC	CASSSNSGRKLAKNIQYF
TRBV14	TRBJ1-6	.	.	TGTGCCAGCAGCCCTCTGGGGGGCGCGGGAGCCCTCCACTTT	CASSPLGGAGALHF
TRBV6-1	TRBJ2-1	.	.	TGTGCCAGCCAGGCAGGGTGGAATGAGCAGTTCTTC	CASQAGWNEQFF
TRBV7-9	TRBJ1-4	few	.	TGTGCCAGCAGCCCCGGACGGTCAACTAATGAAAAACTGTTTTTT	CASSPGRSTNEKLFF
TRBV3-1	TRBJ1-4	.	.	TGTGCCAGCAGCCAGCCCGTCGGGGGCTGGGCTAATGAAAAACTGTTTTTT	CASSQPVGGWANEKLFF